The T cell receptor beta chain described here comes from a study of metastatic and nonmetastatic thyroid tumors. The study's findings and limits: Across blood and tumor, TCR beta diversity in malignant thyroid tumors was reportedly significantly higher than in benign nodules.

Germline CDR1 and CDR2: LGHNA and YNFKEQ. This CDR3 spans 10 amino acids. This clone was seen at least ten times. What it binds is unknown. This clone may be a read error of a much larger clone one base away. None of the patients had undergone any treatment ahead of thyroid surgery. As originally analysed: Construction of a distant-metastasis classifier for papillary thyroid cancer relied on CDR3 differences across clinicopathological groups. From the PCR reads, TCRdb re-called clones with MiXCR. TCRdb, not the authors, supplied the V and J calls. Altogether over 20,000 clones are present, roughly 24% being singletons, with the ten largest covering about 20%.

This TCR derives from a female donor with papillary thyroid cancer or a benign thyroid nodule (not recorded which). Some clones in this sample may be carry-over from other donors' samples. Sequenced: blood. The V gene is TRBV4-2, the J gene TRBJ1-1, with D possibly being TRBD1 (5 bases). The CDR3 sequence is CAGSQGRAFF. The CDR3 DNA follows: TGTGCCGGCAGCCAGGGACGGGCTTTCTTT.